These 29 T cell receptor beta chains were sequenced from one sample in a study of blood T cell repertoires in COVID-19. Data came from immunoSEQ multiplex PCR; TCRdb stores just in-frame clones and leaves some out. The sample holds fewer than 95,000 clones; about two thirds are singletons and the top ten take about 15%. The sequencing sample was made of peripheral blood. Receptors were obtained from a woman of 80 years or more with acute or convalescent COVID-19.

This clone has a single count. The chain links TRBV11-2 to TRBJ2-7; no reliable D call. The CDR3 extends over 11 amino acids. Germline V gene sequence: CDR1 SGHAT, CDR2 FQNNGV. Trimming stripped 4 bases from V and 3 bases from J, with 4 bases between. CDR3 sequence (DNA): TGTGCCAGCAGCTCGAGCTACGAGCAGTACTTC. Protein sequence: CASSSSYEQYF.

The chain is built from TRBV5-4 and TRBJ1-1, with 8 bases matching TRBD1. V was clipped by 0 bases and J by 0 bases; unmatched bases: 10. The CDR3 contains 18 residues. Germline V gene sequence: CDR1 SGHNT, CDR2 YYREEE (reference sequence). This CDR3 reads CASSLGGTGSLLNTEAFF. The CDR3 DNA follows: TGTGCCAGCAGCTTGGGAGGGACAGGTTCTTTACTGAACACTGAAGCTTTCTTT.

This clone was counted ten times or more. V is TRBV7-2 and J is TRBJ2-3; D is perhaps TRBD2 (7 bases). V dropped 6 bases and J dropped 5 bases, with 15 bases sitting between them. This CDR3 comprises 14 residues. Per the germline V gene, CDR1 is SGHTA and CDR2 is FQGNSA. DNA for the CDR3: TGTGCCAGCAGTAGTGGGGGGGGGCGAGATACGCAGTATTTT. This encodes CASSSGGGRDTQYF.

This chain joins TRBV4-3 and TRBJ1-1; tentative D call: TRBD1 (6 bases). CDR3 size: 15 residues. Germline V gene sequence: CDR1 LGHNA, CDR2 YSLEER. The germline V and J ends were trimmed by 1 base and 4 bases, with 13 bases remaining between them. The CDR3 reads CASSQAYTGITEAFF. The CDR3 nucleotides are TGCGCCAGCAGCCAAGCCTACACAGGGATCACTGAAGCTTTCTTT.

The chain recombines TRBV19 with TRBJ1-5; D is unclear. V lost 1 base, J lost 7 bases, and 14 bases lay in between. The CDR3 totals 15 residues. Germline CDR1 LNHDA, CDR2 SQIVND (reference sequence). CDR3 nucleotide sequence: TGTGCCAGTAGTATAGTCGGAGGGTTGGGCCAGCCCCAGCATTTT. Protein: CASSIVGGLGQPQHF.

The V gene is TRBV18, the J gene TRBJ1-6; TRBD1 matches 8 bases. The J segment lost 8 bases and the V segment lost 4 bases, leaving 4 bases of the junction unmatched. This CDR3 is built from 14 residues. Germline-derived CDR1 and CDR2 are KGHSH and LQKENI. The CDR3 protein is CASSLDRVYSPLHF. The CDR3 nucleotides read TGTGCCAGCTCACTGGACAGGGTCTATTCACCCCTCCACTTT.

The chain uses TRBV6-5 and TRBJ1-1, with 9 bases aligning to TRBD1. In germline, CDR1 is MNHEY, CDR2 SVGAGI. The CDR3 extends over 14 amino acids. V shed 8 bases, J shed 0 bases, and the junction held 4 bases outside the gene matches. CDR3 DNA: TGTGCCAGCGCCCGGGACAGGGTGAACACTGAAGCTTTCTTT. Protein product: CASARDRVNTEAFF.

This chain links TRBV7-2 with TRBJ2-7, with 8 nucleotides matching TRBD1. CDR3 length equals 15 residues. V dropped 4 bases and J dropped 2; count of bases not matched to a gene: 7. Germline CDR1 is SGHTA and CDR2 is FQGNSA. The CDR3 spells CASSSQGAAAYEQYF. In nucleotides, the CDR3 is TGTGCCAGCAGCTCCCAGGGGGCTGCAGCCTACGAGCAGTACTTC.

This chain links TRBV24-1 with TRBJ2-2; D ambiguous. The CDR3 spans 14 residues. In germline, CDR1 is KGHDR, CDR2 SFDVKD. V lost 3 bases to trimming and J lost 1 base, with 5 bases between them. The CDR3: CATSDPRNTGELFF. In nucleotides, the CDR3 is TGTGCCACCAGTGATCCTCGGAACACCGGGGAGCTGTTTTTT.

The CDR3 sequence: CASSRSTGAYTEAFF. CDR3 coding DNA: TGTGCCAGCAGCAGATCGACAGGGGCCTACACTGAAGCTTTCTTT. This chain links TRBV9 with TRBJ1-1; 8 nucleotides line up with TRBD1. The germline V gene has CDR1 SGDLS and CDR2 YYNGEE. This CDR3 is built from 15 residues. V trimming: 4 bases; J trimming: 3 bases; junction bases outside the gene matches: 8.

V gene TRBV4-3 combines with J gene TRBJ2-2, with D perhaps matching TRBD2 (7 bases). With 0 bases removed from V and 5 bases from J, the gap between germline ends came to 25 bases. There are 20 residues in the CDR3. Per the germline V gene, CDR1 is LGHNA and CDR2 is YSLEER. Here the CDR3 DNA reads TGCGCCAGCAGCCAAGATGTCGCGGGGGCCTTCCTACTGAGGACCGGGGAGCTGTTTTTT. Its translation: CASSQDVAGAFLLRTGELFF.

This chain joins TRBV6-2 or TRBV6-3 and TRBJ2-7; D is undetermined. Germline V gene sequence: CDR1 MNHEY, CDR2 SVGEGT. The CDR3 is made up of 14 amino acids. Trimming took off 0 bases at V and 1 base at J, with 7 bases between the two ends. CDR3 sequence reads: CASSYSPDSYEQYF. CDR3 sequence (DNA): TGTGCCAGCAGTTACTCTCCAGATTCCTACGAGCAGTACTTC.

In DNA, the CDR3 is TGTGCCAGCAGCTCGACGGCGATCAGGTCCTACGAGCAGTACTTC. This encodes CASSSTAIRSYEQYF. This sequence joins TRBV7-9 and TRBJ2-7, with D unresolved. There are 15 residues in the CDR3. Germline assignment: CDR1 SEHNR and CDR2 FQNEAQ (reference sequence). V lost 4 bases and J lost 1, with 14 bases in between.

DNA for the CDR3: TGCGCCAGCAGTCCCGCGCGAGGCGACGAGCAGTACTTC. This translates into CASSPARGDEQYF. The rearrangement links TRBV4-3 to TRBJ2-7; D not certain. This CDR3 region has 13 residues. Germline-derived CDR1 and CDR2 are LGHNA and YSLEER. Deletions cut 6 bases from V and 5 bases from J, with 14 bases between.

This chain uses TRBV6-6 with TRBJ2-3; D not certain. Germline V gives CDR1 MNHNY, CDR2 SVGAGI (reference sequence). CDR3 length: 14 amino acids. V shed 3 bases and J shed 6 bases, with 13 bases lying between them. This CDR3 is CASSYDFMRDTQYF. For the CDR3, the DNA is TGTGCCAGCAGTTATGACTTTATGCGGGATACGCAGTATTTT.

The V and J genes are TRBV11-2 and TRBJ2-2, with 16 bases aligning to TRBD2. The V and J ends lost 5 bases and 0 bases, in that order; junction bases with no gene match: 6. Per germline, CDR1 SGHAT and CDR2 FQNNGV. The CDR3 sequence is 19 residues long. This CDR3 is CASSHAGLAGGPNTGELFF. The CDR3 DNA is TGTGCCAGCAGCCACGCGGGACTAGCGGGGGGGCCGAACACCGGGGAGCTGTTTTTT.

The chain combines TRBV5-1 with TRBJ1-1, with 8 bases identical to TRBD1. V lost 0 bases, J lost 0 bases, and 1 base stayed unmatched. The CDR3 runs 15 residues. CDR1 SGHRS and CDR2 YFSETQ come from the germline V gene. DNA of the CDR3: TGCGCCAGCAGCTTGGGACAGGGGATGAACACTGAAGCTTTCTTT. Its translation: CASSLGQGMNTEAFF.

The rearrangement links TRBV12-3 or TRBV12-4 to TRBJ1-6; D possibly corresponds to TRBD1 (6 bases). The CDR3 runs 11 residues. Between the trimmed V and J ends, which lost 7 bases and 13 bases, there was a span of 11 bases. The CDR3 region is CASTERGPLHF. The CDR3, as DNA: TGTGCCAGCACCGAAAGGGGGCCCCTCCACTTT.

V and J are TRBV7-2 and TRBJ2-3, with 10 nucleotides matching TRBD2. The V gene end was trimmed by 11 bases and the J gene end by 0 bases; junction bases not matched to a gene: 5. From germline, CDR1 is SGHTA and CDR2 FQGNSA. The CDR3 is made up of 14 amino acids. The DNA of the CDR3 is TGTGCCCAAGCAGCGGGGGGGAGCACAGATACGCAGTATTTT. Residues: CAQAAGGSTDTQYF.

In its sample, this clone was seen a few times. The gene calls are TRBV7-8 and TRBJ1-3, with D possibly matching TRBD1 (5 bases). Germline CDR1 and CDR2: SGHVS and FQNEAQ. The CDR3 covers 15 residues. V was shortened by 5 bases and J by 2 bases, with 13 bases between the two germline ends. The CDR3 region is CASSHRRQTGNTIYF. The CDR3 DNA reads TGTGCCAGCAGCCATCGGAGACAGACTGGAAACACCATATATTTT. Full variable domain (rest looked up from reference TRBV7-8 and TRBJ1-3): GAGVSQSPRYKVAKRGQDVALRCDPISGHVSLFWYQQALGQGPEFLTYFQNEAQLDKSGLPSDRFFAERPEGSVSTLKIQRTQQEDSAVYLCASSHRRQTGNTIYFGEGSWLTVV.

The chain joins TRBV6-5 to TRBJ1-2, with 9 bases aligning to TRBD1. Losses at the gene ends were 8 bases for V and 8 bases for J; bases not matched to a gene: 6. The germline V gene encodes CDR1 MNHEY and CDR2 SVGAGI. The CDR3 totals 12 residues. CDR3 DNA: TGTGCCAGCGACAGGGGGAGAGACGGCTACACCTTC. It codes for CASDRGRDGYTF.

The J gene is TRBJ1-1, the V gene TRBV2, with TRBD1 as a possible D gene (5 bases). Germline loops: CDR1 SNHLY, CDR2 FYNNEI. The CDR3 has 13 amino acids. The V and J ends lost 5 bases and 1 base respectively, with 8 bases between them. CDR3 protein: CASSLQGNTEAFF. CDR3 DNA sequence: TGTGCCAGCAGTTTGCAGGGGAACACTGAAGCTTTCTTT.

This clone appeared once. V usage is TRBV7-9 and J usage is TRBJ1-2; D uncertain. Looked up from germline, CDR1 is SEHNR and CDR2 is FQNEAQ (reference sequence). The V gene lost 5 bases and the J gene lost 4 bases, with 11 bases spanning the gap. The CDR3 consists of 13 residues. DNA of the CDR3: TGTGCCAGCAGCCTCGGAACAGTCTATGGCTACACCTTC. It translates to CASSLGTVYGYTF.

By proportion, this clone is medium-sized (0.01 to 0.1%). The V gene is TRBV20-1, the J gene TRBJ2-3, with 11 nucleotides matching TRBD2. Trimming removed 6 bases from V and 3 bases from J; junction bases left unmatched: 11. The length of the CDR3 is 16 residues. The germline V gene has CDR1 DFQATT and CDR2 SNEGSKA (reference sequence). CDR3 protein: CSASALVAGGTDTQYF. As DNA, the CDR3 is TGCAGTGCCAGTGCATTGGTAGCGGGGGGGACAGATACGCAGTATTTT.

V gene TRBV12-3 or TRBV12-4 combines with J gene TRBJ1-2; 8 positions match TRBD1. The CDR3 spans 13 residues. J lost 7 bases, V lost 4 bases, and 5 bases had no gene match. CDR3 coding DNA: TGTGCCAGCAGTTACCAGGGGGCGATTGGCTACACCTTC. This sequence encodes CASSYQGAIGYTF.

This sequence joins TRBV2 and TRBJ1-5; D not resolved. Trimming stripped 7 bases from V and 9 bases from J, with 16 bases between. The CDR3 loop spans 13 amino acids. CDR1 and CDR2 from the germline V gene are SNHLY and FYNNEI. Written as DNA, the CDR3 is TGTGCCAGCACGGGAACATCCCGGGGGCCCCAGCATTTT. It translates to CASTGTSRGPQHF.

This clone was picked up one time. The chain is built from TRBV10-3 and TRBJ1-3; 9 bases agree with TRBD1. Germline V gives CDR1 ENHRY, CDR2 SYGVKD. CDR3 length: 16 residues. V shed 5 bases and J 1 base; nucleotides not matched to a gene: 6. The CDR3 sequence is CAISRTTGGSGNTIYF. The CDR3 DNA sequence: TGTGCCATCAGTAGAACGACAGGGGGATCTGGAAACACCATATATTTT.

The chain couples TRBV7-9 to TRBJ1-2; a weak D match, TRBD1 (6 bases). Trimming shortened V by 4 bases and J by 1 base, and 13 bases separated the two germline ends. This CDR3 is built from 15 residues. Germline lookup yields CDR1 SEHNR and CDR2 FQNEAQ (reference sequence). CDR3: CASSYNGDINYGYTF. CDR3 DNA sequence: TGTGCCAGCAGCTACAATGGGGACATTAACTATGGCTACACCTTC. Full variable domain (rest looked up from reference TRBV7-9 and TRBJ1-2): DTGVSQNPRHKITKRGQNVTFRCDPISEHNRLYWYRQTLGQGPEFLTYFQNEAQLEKSRLLSDRFSAERPKGSFSTLEIQRTEQGDSAMYLCASSYNGDINYGYTFGSGTRLTVV.

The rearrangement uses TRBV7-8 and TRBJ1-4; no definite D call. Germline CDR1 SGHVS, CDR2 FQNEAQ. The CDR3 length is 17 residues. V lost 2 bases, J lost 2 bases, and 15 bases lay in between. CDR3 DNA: TGTGCCAGCAGCTTATTGAGGGTAGTAACCACTAATGAAAAACTGTTTTTT. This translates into CASSLLRVVTTNEKLFF.